One and the same sample provided the 15 T cell receptor beta chains below, sequenced in a study of T cells expressing NK-cell markers. TCRdb reprocessed the 5' RACE reads and keeps a single row for each CDR3 protein, giving no DNA. This listing includes about 450,000 distinct CDR3 sequences. The specimen sequenced was blood T cells: a sorted CD56 or NKG2C T cell subset, CD4+ or CD8+ T cells, or bulk PBMC T cells (not recorded which). The receptors here all came from a woman aged 18 to 75 in good health.

The chain employs TRBV10-3 and TRBJ2-2. In germline, CDR1 is ENHRY, CDR2 SYGVKD. The CDR3 contains 14 residues. The CDR3 loop reads CAISESEDTGELFF.

The V call is TRBV7-6, the J call TRBJ2-3; the D gene TCRdb calls, TRBD2, cannot be checked with no DNA. The CDR3 length is 14 residues. The germline V gene has CDR1 SGHVS and CDR2 FNYEAQ. This CDR3 reads CASSPGPSTDTQYF.

The rearrangement links TRBV5-4 to TRBJ2-3; TCRdb picks TRBD2, but there is no DNA to check that call. CDR1 and CDR2 (germline): SGHNT, YYREEE (reference sequence). The CDR3 is 15 residues long. The CDR3 is CASSFKRSLTDTQYF.

The rearrangement links TRBV3-1 to TRBJ2-5; TCRdb outputs TRBD2, but without DNA this stays unchecked. The CDR3 consists of 15 residues. Per germline, CDR1 LGHDT and CDR2 YNNKEL (reference sequence). The CDR3 region is CASTQGGGYQETQYF.

The chain is built from TRBV12-3 or TRBV12-4 and TRBJ2-1; TCRdb returns TRBD2, unconfirmable since there is no DNA. This CDR3 is built from 16 residues. The CDR3: CASSPRLAGGDNEQFF.

The chain has TRBV15 and TRBJ1-4. This CDR3 comprises 12 residues. Germline assignment: CDR1 LNHNV and CDR2 YYDKDF (reference sequence). The CDR3 reads CATSRSNEKLFF.

This chain uses TRBV7-6 with TRBJ2-5; without DNA, the TCRdb call of TRBD2 cannot be checked. The germline V gene encodes CDR1 SGHVS and CDR2 FNYEAQ. This CDR3 spans 16 amino acids. The chain's CDR3 is CASSHPPTSGEGTQYF.

This CDR3 reads CASSFSGTEKNIQYF. The gene calls are TRBV5-1 and TRBJ2-4; TCRdb lists TRBD1, though no DNA is available to test this call. Per the germline V gene, CDR1 is SGHRS and CDR2 is YFSETQ. The CDR3 covers 15 residues.

The chain couples TRBV7-2 to TRBJ1-5. The CDR3 contains 12 residues. Germline CDR1 SGHTA, CDR2 FQGNSA. Here the CDR3 reads CASPRDLQPQHF. Full variable domain (missing parts from reference TRBV7-2 and TRBJ1-5): GAGVSQSPSNKVTEKGKDVELRCDPISGHTALYWYRQSLGQGLEFLIYFQGNSAPDKSGLPSDRFSAERTGGSVSTLTIQRTQQEDSAVYLCASPRDLQPQHFGDGTRLSIL.

The genes are TRBV5-1 and TRBJ1-5; there is no DNA to check the TCRdb D call of TRBD1. The V gene's germline CDR1 is SGHRS and CDR2 YFSETQ. This CDR3 has 16 residues. The CDR3 region is CASSLEEWTGEHPQHF.

V and J are TRBV7-9 and TRBJ1-5. The germline gives CDR1 SEHNR, CDR2 FQNEAQ (reference sequence). The CDR3 length is 12 residues. The CDR3: CASSSGQGPQHF. The whole variable domain, filled in from reference TRBV7-9 and TRBJ1-5, reads DTGVSQNPRHKITKRGQNVTFRCDPISEHNRLYWYRQTLGQGPEFLTYFQNEAQLEKSRLLSDRFSAERPKGSFSTLEIQRTEQGDSAMYLCASSSGQGPQHFGDGTRLSIL.

The chain employs TRBV4-3 and TRBJ2-3; without DNA, the TCRdb call of TRBD1 cannot be checked. Looked up from germline, CDR1 is LGHNA and CDR2 is YSLEER. The CDR3 loop spans 17 amino acids. The CDR3 protein is CASSHVPGPISSDTQYF.

The V and J genes are TRBV6-1 and TRBJ2-3; the D gene TCRdb calls, TRBD2, cannot be checked with no DNA. This CDR3 has 15 amino acids. Germline-derived CDR1 and CDR2 are MNHNS and SASEGT. The CDR3 sequence is CASSPMRGLTDTQYF.

V gene TRBV18 combines with J gene TRBJ1-1; TCRdb returns TRBD1, unconfirmable since there is no DNA. Germline CDR1 KGHSH, CDR2 LQKENI. The CDR3 spans 17 residues. The CDR3 here is CASSPQRQGKMNTEAFF.

The chain combines TRBV19 with TRBJ2-7; TCRdb lists TRBD2, though no DNA is available to test this call. This CDR3 is 16 amino acids long. CDR1 is LNHDA, CDR2 SQIVND, per germline (reference sequence). CDR3 loop: CASSIVASGVLYEQYF.